The clone carrying this T cell receptor beta chain was seen a single time. What it recognizes is unknown. Profiled with immunoSEQ multiplex PCR; TCRdb holds only in-frame clones, not every one. The repertoire consists of some 40,000 clones, with about 90% occurring once and the leading ten covering 13% to 15%. The data were taken from a study of lymphopenia after photon versus proton radiotherapy. Germline CDR1 reads MNHNY; CDR2 reads SVGAGI (reference sequence). V lost 2 bases, J lost 2 bases, and 4 bases lay in between. The CDR3 is 12 residues long. Study-wide findings and caveats: Under photons, naive T cells and diversity fell while effector/memory populations rose.

This chain connects TRBV6-6 to TRBJ2-7; D gene unclear. The TCR comes from a man aged 55 to 70 with cholangiocarcinoma. The sequencing used peripheral blood, collected from a patient treated with photon-based radiotherapy. CDR3 in amino acids: CASSYAAYEQYF. The DNA of the CDR3 is TGTGCCAGCAGTTACGCCGCCTACGAGCAGTACTTC.